The T cell receptor beta chain described here comes from a study of blood T cell repertoires in COVID-19. The V segment lost 6 bases and the J segment 3 bases; nucleotides outside the gene matches: 6. The CDR3 contains 14 residues. Looked up from germline, CDR1 is MNHEY and CDR2 is SVGAGI. The authors' processing: Researchers report that nucleated cell counts were estimated from reference gene primer amplification. Profiled with immunoSEQ multiplex PCR; TCRdb holds only in-frame clones, not every one. That table furnishes V, J and clone size, whereas the DNA furnished D and trimming. This table has around 260,000 clones, 65% to 90% appearing once.

The sequenced sample was peripheral blood. The chain is built from TRBV6-5 and TRBJ1-1; 8 bases are a match to TRBD1. The clonotype comes from a human donor in a cohort sampled during active COVID-19. The CDR3 is CASSTGGSYTEAFF. The CDR3 DNA reads TGTGCCAGCAGCACAGGGGGGAGCTACACTGAAGCTTTCTTT.